One T cell receptor (beta chain) is described in this entry. This record belongs to a study of OX40 agonist ivuxolimab in advanced cancers. CDR3 length: 12 amino acids. Germline trimming cut 5 bases from V and 4 bases from J; bases unmatched to any gene: 2. Germline V gene lookup returns CDR1 LNHDA and CDR2 SQIVND (reference sequence). Generated by immunoSEQ multiplex PCR, the TCRdb table keeps only in-frame clones and is missing some. The data hold about 84,000 clones, with 94% observed a single time. This TCR was recovered from an adult with an advanced solid tumor such as melanoma, head and neck, liver or kidney cancer. Sequenced material: CD4+ or CD8+ T cells sorted from blood, taken in a trial of the OX40 agonist ivuxolimab. The V gene is TRBV19, the J gene TRBJ2-7; 7 bases agree with TRBD1. This chain's CDR3 is CASSPGGYEQYF. In DNA form, the CDR3 reads TGTGCCAGTAGTCCAGGGGGTTACGAGCAGTACTTC.